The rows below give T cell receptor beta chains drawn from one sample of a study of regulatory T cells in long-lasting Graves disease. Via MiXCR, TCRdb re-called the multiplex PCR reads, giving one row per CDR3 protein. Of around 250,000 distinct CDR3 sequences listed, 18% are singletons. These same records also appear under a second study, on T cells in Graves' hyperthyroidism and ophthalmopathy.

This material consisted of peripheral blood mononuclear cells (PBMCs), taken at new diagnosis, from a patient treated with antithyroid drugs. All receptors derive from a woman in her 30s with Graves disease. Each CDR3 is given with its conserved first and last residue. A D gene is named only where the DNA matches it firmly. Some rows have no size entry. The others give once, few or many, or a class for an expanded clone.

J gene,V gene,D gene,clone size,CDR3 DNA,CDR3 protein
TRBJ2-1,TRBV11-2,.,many,TGTGCCAGCAGCTTCGGACCGGACGGAAGGAATGAGCAGTTCTTC,CASSFGPDGRNEQFF
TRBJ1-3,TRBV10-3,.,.,TGTGCCATCAGTGAGGGTGGAGTTGGAAACACCATATATTTT,CAISEGGVGNTIYF
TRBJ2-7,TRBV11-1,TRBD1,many,TGTGCCAGCAGCTCCGGACAGGCCTCCTCCGAGCAGTACTTC,CASSSGQASSEQYF
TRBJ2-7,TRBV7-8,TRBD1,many,TGTGCCAGCAGCTCAAGGACAGGCTACGAGCAGTACTTC,CASSSRTGYEQYF
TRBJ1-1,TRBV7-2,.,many,TGTGCCAGCAGCCCTTCACAGGGCAACACTGAAGCTTTCTTT,CASSPSQGNTEAFF
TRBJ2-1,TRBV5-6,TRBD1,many,TGTGCCAGCAGCTTGCCGGGGACAGGTCCGGGGAATGAGCAGTTCTTC,CASSLPGTGPGNEQFF
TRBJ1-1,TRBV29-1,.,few,TGCAGCGTTGAATTCGGCGGGGGGGCCAGCGAAGCTTTCTTT,CSVEFGGGASEAFF
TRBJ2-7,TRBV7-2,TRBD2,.,TGTGCCAGCAGCCGGACTAGCGGGGGGCCCACCTACGAGCAGTACTTC,CASSRTSGGPTYEQYF
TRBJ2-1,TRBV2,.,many,TGTGCCAGCAGTGGTCAGTCCAGCTCCTACAATGAGCAGTTCTTC,CASSGQSSSYNEQFF
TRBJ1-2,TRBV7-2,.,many,TGTGCCAGCAGCTTAGCGGCAGGGGACTATGGCTACACCTTC,CASSLAAGDYGYTF
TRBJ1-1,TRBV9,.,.,TGTGCCAGCAGCGCTTACCTTAGCACTGAAGCTTTCTTT,CASSAYLSTEAFF
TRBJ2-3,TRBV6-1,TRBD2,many,TGTGCCAGCATTCTAGCGGGGGGCACAGATACGCAGTATTTT,CASILAGGTDTQYF
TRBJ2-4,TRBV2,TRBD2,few,TGTGCCAGCAGTGCTTTTGGGGGGGGGGGGGCCAAAAACATTCAGTACTTC,CASSAFGGGGAKNIQYF
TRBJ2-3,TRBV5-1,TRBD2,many,TGCGCCAGCAGCCGCGGTGGAGCGGGGGGGACAGATACGCAGTATTTT,CASSRGGAGGTDTQYF
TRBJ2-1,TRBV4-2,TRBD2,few,TGTGCCAGCAGCCCCCGGACTCGATCTAGCGGGGGGACCTTAGGCAATGAGCAGTTCTTC,CASSPRTRSSGGTLGNEQFF
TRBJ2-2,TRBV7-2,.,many,TGTGCCAGCAGCTTAGCGTCAGCCGGGGAGCTGTTTTTT,CASSLASAGELFF
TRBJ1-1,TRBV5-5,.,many,TGTGCCAGCAGCTTGTCGTGGGGCTTGAACACTGAAGCTTTCTTT,CASSLSWGLNTEAFF
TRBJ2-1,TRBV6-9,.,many,TGTGCCAGCAGTTACCAAAGGGGTTATGAGCAGTTCTTC,CASSYQRGYEQFF
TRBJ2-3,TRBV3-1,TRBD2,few,TGTGCCAGCAGCCTCTCGTCGATAGCGGGGGGGCCGGACTTT,CASSLSSIAGGPDF
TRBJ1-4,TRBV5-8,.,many,TGTGCCAGCAGCCCCGGGACTCCTATTTTT,CASSPGTPIF
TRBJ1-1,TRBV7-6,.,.,TGTGCCAGCAGTTTTTACGGCGACACTGAAGCTTTCTTT,CASSFYGDTEAFF
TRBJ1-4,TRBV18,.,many,TGTGCCAGCTCACCAACCGGGACAACAGAAAAACTGTTTTTT,CASSPTGTTEKLFF
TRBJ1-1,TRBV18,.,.,TGTGCCAGCTCACCACCCCGCAGGGTAGCAGCTTTCTTT,CASSPPRRVAAFF
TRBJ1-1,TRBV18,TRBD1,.,TGTGCCAGCTCACCAAGGCGAGAACAGGGGGCTATGGGGAACACTGAAGCTTTCTTT,CASSPRREQGAMGNTEAFF
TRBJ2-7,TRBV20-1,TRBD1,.,TGCAGTGCTAGATTCGCGACAGGGGCGTCCTACGAGCAGTACTTC,CSARFATGASYEQYF
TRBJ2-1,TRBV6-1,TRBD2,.,TGTGCCAGCAGTGACTTCCTCACTAGCGGGCATGAGCAGTTCTTC,CASSDFLTSGHEQFF
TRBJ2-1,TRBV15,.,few,TGTGCCACCAGCAGCCCCCGGGAGTGGCCCTACAATGAGCAGTTCTTC,CATSSPREWPYNEQFF
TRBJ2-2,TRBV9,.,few,TGTGCCAGCAGCGTAGATGGTTACAGGGCCGGGGAGCTGTTTTTT,CASSVDGYRAGELFF
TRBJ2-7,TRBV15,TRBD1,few,TGTGCCACCAGCAGCCCGGACAGGGGGCACTCCTACGAGCAGTACTTC,CATSSPDRGHSYEQYF
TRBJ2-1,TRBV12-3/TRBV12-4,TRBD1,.,TGTGCCAGCAGACCTCGAGACAGGGTAGTTGGTGAGCAGTTCTTC,CASRPRDRVVGEQFF
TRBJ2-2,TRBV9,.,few,TGTGCCAGCAGCCCCAGACTAAGTTGGGACACCGGGGAGCTGTTTTTT,CASSPRLSWDTGELFF
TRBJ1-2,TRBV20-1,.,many,TGCAGTGCTCCCCCTTGGGAGGGGAGATTTGGCTACACCTTC,CSAPPWEGRFGYTF
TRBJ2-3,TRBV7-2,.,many,TGTGCCAGCAGCTTAGTGTCTAGCGAGGATACGCAGTATTTT,CASSLVSSEDTQYF
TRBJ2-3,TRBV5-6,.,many,TGTGCCAGCAGCTGGGTTTACACAGATACGCAGTATTTT,CASSWVYTDTQYF
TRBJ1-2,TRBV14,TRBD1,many,TGTGCCAGCAGCCCATTAGGGGGCGCGGACTATGGCTACACCTTC,CASSPLGGADYGYTF
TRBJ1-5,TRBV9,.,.,TGTGCCAGCAGCGCAGATGCTGGACAGCCCCAGCATTTT,CASSADAGQPQHF
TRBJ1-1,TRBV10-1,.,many,TGCGCCAGCAGTGAGTCGAAAACGAGAGAAGCTTTCTTT,CASSESKTREAFF
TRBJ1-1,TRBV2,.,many,TGTGCCAGCAGTGAAGTAGAGGGGGTGGGAACTGAAGCTTTCTTT,CASSEVEGVGTEAFF
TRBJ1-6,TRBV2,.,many,TGTGCCAGCAGTGACCAGATTAATTCACCCCTCCACTTT,CASSDQINSPLHF
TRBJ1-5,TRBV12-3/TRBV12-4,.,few,TGTGCCAGCAGTTGGGGGGGGCCTCAGCCCCAGCATTTT,CASSWGGPQPQHF
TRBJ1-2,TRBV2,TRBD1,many,TGTGCCAGCAGTGAAGCGCTTCAGGGGGCACGTCGGTATGGCTACACCTTC,CASSEALQGARRYGYTF
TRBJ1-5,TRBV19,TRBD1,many,TGTGCCAGTAGCCTCGCGGGACAGATCAATCAGCCCCAGCATTTT,CASSLAGQINQPQHF
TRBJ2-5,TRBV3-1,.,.,TGTGCCAGCAGCCAACCCCAGGGTGGGACACAAGAGACCCAGTACTTC,CASSQPQGGTQETQYF
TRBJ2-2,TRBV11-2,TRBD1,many,TGTGCCAGCAGCGCAGGGACAGAGAACACCGGGGAGCTGTTTTTT,CASSAGTENTGELFF
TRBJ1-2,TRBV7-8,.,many,TGTGCCAGCAGCAAACCGGGACGGAGTGGCTATGGCTACACCTTC,CASSKPGRSGYGYTF
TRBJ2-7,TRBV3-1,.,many,TGTGCCAGCAGCCAAGTCGCTAAAGCCTACGAGCAGTACTTC,CASSQVAKAYEQYF
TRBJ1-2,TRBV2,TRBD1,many,TGTGCCAGCAGTGGGGGACAGGGGTACGTGTATGGCTACACCTTC,CASSGGQGYVYGYTF
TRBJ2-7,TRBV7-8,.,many,TGTGCCAGCAGCTTAAGCTCGGAGAGCTCCTACGAGCAGTACTTC,CASSLSSESSYEQYF
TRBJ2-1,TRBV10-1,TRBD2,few,TGCGCCAGCAGTGTCGGGACTAGTAAATACGATGAGCAGTTCTTC,CASSVGTSKYDEQFF
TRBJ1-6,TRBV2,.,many,TGTGCCAGCAGTGAAGCGGAACCAAGAGGGAATTCACCCCTCCACTTT,CASSEAEPRGNSPLHF
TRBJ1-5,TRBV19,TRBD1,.,TGTGCCGCCGCCCCGCAGAAGGGGGCGAGCAATCAGCCCCAGCATTTT,CAAAPQKGASNQPQHF